This T cell receptor beta chain was obtained from a study of Ad26.COV2.S vaccination and SARS-CoV-2 variants. Study-level results: While placebo recipients had lower spike-specific TCR breadth, vaccine recipients had more.

As concerns this clone: Antigen unknown.

Treatment specified: 15 to 20 received Ad26.COV2.S at low or high dose, single or two shots; 5 received placebo; per-sample allocation not given. Each sample was drawn 63 days after the first injection (of vaccine or placebo). Only in-frame clones appear in the TCRdb table, and some are missing; sequencing was by immunoSEQ multiplex PCR. Of about 350,000 clones in the sample, approximately 86% are singletons; the top ten hold approximately 12%. The TCR sequence derives from a person aged 18 to 59 who received the Ad26.COV2.S COVID-19 vaccine or a placebo. The material was peripheral blood, obtained in a trial of Ad26.COV2.S vaccine versus placebo.

The CDR3 region is CASSEGGRTETQYF. The CDR3 region has the DNA TGTGCCAGCAGTGAGGGCGGGAGAACCGAGACCCAGTACTTC. The V gene is TRBV2, the J gene TRBJ2-5; 7 bases line up with TRBD2. The junction had 6 bases not matched to a gene; V was cut back by 3 bases and J by 5 bases. This CDR3 contains 14 residues. Germline V gives CDR1 SNHLY, CDR2 FYNNEI.